These 2 T cell receptor beta chains share one sample of origin, sequenced in a study of radiotherapy plus CTLA-4 blockade in lung cancer. Clones were read by immunoSEQ multiplex PCR, and TCRdb kept only the in-frame ones, dropping some. The sample has about 47,000 clones, 65% to 85% seen once. Sequenced here: peripheral blood, sampled from a patient treated with radiotherapy plus ipilimumab. The receptors shown here come from a human donor with non-small cell lung cancer who had stable disease on radiotherapy plus ipilimumab.

As DNA, the CDR3 is TGCGCCAGCAGCTTGGAGCCGGAAAAACTGTTTTTT. It is translated as CASSLEPEKLFF. The chain is built from TRBV5-1 and TRBJ1-4; D gene uncertain. Germline CDR1 reads SGHRS; CDR2 reads YFSETQ. Deletions cut 0 bases from V and 8 bases from J, with 5 bases between. The CDR3 contains 12 residues.

In its sample, this clone was seen a few times. V gene TRBV19 combines with J gene TRBJ1-6; the D is unclear. The CDR3 sequence is 12 residues long. The germline CDR1 and CDR2 sequences are LNHDA and SQIVND (reference sequence). Between the trimmed V and J ends, which lost 8 bases and 13 bases, there was a span of 15 bases. CDR3 loop: CASRDSGLPLHF. Written as DNA, the CDR3 is TGTGCCAGTCGCGATAGTGGGTTGCCCCTCCACTTT.